A selection of T cell receptor beta chains follows, all from one sample in a study of immune evolution from preneoplasia to lung adenocarcinoma. Libraries were prepared by immunoSEQ multiplex PCR; TCRdb keeps only in-frame clonotypes and omits some of them. The sample includes thousands of clones, about 86% of them seen just once. The sequenced sample was FFPE invasive lung adenocarcinoma tissue. The receptors originated from a person between 45 and 75 years old with lung adenocarcinoma. Each CDR3 is given with its conserved first and last residue. A D gene is named only where the DNA matches it firmly. A clone size is listed for some rows: how often the clone was seen (once, few, many), or a class if it is expanded.

cdr3_aa cdr3_nt d_call j_call clone_size v_call
CASSEDEGGRYEQYF TGTGCCAGCAGTGAAGATGAGGGGGGCCGCTACGAGCAGTACTTC - TRBJ2-7 - TRBV6-1
CASRAGTGYYGYTF TGTGCCAGCAGAGCCGGGACGGGATACTATGGCTACACCTTC - TRBJ1-2 - TRBV6-5
CASSQAASSGTYEQYF TGTGCCAGCAGCCAAGCGGCGTCTAGCGGGACCTACGAGCAGTACTTT TRBD2 TRBJ2-7 - TRBV4-2
CASSPRRTGGGEAFF TGTGCCAGCAGCCCCCGGAGGACAGGGGGTGGTGAAGCTTTCTTT TRBD1 TRBJ1-1 - TRBV9
CASSLAAGTEAFF TGTGCCAGCAGCTTAGCGGCAGGGACTGAAGCTTTCTTT - TRBJ1-1 few TRBV7-9
CAWSLKGPSEQYF TGTGCCTGGAGTCTAAAGGGGCCCTCCGAGCAGTACTTC - TRBJ2-7 - TRBV30
CASSQLAGGSYEQYF TGTGCCAGCAGCCAACTAGCGGGAGGATCCTACGAGCAGTACTTC TRBD2 TRBJ2-7 - TRBV5-6
CASSPGRGPEAFF TGTGCCAGCTCACCCGGCAGGGGCCCTGAAGCTTTCTTT - TRBJ1-1 - TRBV18
CATSRDPTRASGKPQHF TGTGCCACCAGCAGAGATCCAACAAGGGCCTCGGGGAAGCCCCAGCATTTT - TRBJ1-5 - TRBV15
CASSETTRASGRAFF TGCGCCAGCAGTGAGACTACCCGGGCCTCGGGACGCGCTTTCTTT - TRBJ1-1 - TRBV10-1
CASSSTGTSDNEQFF TGTGCCAGCAGCTCAACCGGGACTAGCGACAATGAGCAGTTCTTC TRBD2 TRBJ2-1 - TRBV7-3
CASGRASGPNTGELFF TGTGCCAGCGGGAGGGCTAGCGGGCCGAACACCGGGGAGCTGTTTTTT TRBD2 TRBJ2-2 - TRBV9
CASSLTNNQPQHF TGTGCCAGCAGCTTAACCAACAATCAGCCCCAGCATTTT - TRBJ1-5 - TRBV7-8
CASSLSLASGYETQYF TGTGCCAGCAGTTTATCCTTGGCTAGCGGGTACGAGACCCAGTACTTC TRBD2 TRBJ2-5 - TRBV27
CASSHLTGKSNTEAFF TGTGCCAGCAGCCACCTCACAGGAAAGTCTAACACTGAAGCTTTCTTT - TRBJ1-1 - TRBV28
CASSPPLAGGPHNEQFF TGTGCCAGCTCACCCCCTTTAGCGGGAGGGCCGCACAATGAGCAGTTCTTC TRBD2 TRBJ2-1 once TRBV18
CASSDGGGTDTQYF TGTGCCAGCAGTGACGGTGGCGGCACAGATACGCAGTATTTT - TRBJ2-3 - TRBV6-4
CASSFSTVDPTDTQYF TGTGCCAGCAGTTTCTCCACCGTTGACCCCACAGATACGCAGTATTTT - TRBJ2-3 - TRBV27
CASSLAGIEGYTF TGCGCCAGCAGCTTGGCCGGGATCGAGGGCTACACCTTC - TRBJ1-2 - TRBV5-1
CAWSARHRNEQFF TGTGCCTGGAGTGCCCGACACCGCAATGAGCAGTTCTTC - TRBJ2-1 - TRBV30
CASSYRTSGNSYNEQFF TGTGCCAGCAGTTACCGGACTAGCGGGAACTCCTACAATGAGCAGTTCTTC TRBD2 TRBJ2-1 - TRBV27
CASSTRLAGEVPGELFF TGTGCCAGCAGCACCAGACTAGCGGGAGAGGTCCCCGGGGAGCTGTTTTTT TRBD2 TRBJ2-2 - TRBV11-2
CASSSTAETVANYGYTF TGTGCCAGCAGCTCCACCGCCGAGACAGTGGCTAACTATGGCTACACCTTC - TRBJ1-2 - TRBV7-8
CASSRETGAKNIQYF TGTGCCAGCTCCCGGGAGACAGGGGCCAAAAACATTCAGTACTTC - TRBJ2-4 few TRBV18
CASSSLGSGSWDTQYF TGTGCCAGCAGCTCCCTGGGTAGCGGGAGTTGGGATACGCAGTATTTT TRBD2 TRBJ2-3 few TRBV7-9